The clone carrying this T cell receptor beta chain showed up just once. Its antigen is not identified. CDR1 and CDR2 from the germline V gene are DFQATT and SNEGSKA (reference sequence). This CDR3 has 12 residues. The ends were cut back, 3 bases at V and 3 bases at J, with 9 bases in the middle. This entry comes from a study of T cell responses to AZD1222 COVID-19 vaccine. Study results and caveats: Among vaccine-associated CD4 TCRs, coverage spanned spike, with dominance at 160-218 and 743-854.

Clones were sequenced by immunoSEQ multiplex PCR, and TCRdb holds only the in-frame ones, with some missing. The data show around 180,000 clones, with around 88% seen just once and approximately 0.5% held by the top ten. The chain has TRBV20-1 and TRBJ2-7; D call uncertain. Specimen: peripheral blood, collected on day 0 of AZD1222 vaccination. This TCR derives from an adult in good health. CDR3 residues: CSASLGNYEQYF. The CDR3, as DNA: TGCAGTGCTAGTCTGGGAAACTACGAGCAGTACTTC.